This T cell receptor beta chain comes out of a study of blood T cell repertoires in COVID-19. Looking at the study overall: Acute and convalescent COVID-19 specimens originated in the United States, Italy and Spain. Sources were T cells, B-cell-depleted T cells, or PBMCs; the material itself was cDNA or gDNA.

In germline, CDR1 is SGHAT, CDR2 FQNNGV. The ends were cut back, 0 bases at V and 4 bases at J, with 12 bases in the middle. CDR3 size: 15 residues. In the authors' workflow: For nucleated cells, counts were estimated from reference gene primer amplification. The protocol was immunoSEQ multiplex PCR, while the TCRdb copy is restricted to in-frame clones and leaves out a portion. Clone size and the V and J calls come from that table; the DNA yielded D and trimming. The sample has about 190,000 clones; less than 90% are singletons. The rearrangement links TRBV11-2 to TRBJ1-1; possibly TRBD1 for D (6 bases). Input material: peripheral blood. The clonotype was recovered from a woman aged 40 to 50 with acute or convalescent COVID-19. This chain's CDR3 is CASSLEGGLGTEAFF. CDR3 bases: TGTGCCAGCAGCTTAGAGGGGGGGCTAGGCACTGAAGCTTTCTTT. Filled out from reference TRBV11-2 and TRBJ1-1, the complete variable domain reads EAGVAQSPRYKIIEKRQSVAFWCNPISGHATLYWYQQILGQGPKLLIQFQNNGVVDDSQLPKDRFSAERLKGVDSTLKIQPAKLEDSAVYLCASSLEGGLGTEAFFGQGTRLTVV.